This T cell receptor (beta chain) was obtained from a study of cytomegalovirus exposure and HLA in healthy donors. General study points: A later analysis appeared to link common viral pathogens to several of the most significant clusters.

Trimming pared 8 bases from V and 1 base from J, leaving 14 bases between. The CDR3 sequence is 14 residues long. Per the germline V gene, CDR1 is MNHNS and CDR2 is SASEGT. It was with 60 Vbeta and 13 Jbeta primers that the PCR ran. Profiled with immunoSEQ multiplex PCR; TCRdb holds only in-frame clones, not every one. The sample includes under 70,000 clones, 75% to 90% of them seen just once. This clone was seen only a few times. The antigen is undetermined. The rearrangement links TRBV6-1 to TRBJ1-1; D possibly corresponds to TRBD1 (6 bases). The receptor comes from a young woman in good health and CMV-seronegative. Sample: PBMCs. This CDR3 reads CASRRDISNTEAFF. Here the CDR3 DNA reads TGTGCCAGCCGTCGGGACATATCGAACACTGAAGCTTTCTTT.